Shown below are 3 T cell receptor beta chains from a single sample sequenced in a study of T cell responses to AZD1222 COVID-19 vaccine. The assay was immunoSEQ multiplex PCR, and TCRdb's table has in-frame clones only and misses some. This table has roughly 260,000 clones, more than 85% appearing once. The material was peripheral blood, obtained on day 0 of AZD1222 vaccination. The receptors here all came from an adult in good health.

The chain carries TRBV28 and TRBJ1-1; D is unresolved. The ends were cut back, 2 bases at V and 10 bases at J, with 11 bases in the middle. The CDR3 contains 12 residues. In germline, CDR1 is MDHEN, CDR2 SYDVKM. The CDR3 is CASSLARLGAFF. CDR3 in DNA: TGTGCCAGCAGTTTAGCTAGGCTGGGAGCTTTCTTT. Drawing the rest from reference TRBV28 and TRBJ1-1, the complete variable domain is DVKVTQSSRYLVKRTGEKVFLECVQDMDHENMFWYRQDPGLGLRLIYFSYDVKMKEKGDIPEGYSVSREKKERFSLILESASTNQTSMYLCASSLARLGAFFGQGTRLTVV.

In DNA form, the CDR3 reads TGTGCCAGCAGCAAAGCGCGTGATTGGGAGCAGTTCTTC. It translates to CASSKARDWEQFF. The chain joins TRBV21-1 to TRBJ2-1; the table calls TRBD2, which could not be checked here. TRBV21-1 is a listed pseudogene. The CDR3 is made up of 13 amino acids.

The chain has TRBV7-2 and TRBJ2-7; D call uncertain. The germline V gene encodes CDR1 SGHTA and CDR2 FQGNSA. The CDR3 is 13 residues long. V dropped 6 bases and J dropped 4 bases, with 13 bases sitting between them. In DNA form, the CDR3 reads TGTGCCAGCAGTTCCCCAACAATTTACGAGCAGTACTTC. Residues: CASSSPTIYEQYF. Based on the CDR3 plus reference TRBV7-2 and TRBJ2-7, the full variable domain is GAGVSQSPSNKVTEKGKDVELRCDPISGHTALYWYRQSLGQGLEFLIYFQGNSAPDKSGLPSDRFSAERTGGSVSTLTIQRTQQEDSAVYLCASSSPTIYEQYFGPGTRLTVT.